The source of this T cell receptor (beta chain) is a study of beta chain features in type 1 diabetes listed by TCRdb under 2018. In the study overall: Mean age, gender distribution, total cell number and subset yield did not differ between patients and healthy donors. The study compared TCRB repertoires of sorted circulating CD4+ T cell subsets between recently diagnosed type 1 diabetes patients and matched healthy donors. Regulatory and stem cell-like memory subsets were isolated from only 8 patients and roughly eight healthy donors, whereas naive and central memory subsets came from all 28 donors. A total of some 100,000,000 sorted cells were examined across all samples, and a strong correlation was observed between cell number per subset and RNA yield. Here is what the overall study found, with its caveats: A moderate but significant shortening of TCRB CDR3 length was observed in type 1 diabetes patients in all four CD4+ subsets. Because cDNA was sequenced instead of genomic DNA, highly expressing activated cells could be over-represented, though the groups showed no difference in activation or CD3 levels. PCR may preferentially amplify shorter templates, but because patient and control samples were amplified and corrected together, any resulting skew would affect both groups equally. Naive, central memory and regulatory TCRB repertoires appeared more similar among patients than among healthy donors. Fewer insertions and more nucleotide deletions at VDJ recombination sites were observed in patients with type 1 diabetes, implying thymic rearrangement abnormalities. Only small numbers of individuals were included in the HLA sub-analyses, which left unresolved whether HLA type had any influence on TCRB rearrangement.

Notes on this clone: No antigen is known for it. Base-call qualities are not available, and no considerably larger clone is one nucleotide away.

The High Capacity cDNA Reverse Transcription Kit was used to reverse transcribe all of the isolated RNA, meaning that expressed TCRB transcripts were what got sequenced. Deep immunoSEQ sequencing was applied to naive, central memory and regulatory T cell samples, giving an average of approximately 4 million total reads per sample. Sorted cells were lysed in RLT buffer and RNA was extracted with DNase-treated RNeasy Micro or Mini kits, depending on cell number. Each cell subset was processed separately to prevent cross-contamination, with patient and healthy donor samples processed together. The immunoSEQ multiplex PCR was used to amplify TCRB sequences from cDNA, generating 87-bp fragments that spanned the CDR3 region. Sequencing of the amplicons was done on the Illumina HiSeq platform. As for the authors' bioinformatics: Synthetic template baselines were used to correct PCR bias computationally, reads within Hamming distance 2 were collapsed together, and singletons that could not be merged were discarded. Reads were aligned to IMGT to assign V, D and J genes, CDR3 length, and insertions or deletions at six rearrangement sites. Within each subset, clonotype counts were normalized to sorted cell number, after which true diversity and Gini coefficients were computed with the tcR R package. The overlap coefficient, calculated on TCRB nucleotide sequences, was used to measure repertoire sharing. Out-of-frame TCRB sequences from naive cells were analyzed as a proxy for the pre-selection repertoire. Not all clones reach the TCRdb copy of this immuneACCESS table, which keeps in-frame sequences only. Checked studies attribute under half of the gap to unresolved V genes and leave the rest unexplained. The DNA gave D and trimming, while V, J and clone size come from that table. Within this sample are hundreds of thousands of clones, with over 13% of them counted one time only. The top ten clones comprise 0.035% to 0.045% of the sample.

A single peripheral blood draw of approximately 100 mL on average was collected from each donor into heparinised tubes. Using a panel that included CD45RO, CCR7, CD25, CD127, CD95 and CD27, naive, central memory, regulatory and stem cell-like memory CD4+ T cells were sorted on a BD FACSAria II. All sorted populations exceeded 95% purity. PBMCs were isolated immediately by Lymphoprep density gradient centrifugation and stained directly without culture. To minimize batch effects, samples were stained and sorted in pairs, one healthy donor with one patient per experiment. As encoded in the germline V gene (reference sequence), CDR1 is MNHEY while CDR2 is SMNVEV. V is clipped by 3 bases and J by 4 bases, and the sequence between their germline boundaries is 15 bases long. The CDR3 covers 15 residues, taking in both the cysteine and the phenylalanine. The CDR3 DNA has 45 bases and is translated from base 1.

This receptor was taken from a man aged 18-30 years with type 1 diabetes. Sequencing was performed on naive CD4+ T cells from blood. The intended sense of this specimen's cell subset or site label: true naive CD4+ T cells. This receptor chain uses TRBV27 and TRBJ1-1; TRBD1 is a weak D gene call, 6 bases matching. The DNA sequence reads TGTGCCAGCAGTTTCGGAGGAGGGGGAGGCACTGAAGCTTTCTTT. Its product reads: CASSFGGGGGTEAFF.